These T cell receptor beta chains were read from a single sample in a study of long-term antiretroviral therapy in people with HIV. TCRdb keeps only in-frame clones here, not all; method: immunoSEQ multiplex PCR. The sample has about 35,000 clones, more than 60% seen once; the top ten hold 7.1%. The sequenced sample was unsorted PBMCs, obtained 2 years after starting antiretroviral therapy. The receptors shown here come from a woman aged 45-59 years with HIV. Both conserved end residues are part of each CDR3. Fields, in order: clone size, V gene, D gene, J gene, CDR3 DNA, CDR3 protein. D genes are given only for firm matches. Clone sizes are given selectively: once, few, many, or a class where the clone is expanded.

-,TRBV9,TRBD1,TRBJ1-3,TGTGCCAGCAGCGCGGGGACAGAAGGAAACACCATATATTTT,CASSAGTEGNTIYF
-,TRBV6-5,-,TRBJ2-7,TGTGCCAGCAGTTCTCCCAACTACGAGCAGTACTTC,CASSSPNYEQYF
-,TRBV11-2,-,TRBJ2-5,TGTGCCAGCAGCCCGCCACGGGTATACCAAGAGACCCAGTACTTC,CASSPPRVYQETQYF
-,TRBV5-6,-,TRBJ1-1,TGTGCCAGCAGCTTGGGATGGATGAACACTGAAGCTTTCTTT,CASSLGWMNTEAFF
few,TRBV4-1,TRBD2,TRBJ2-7,TGCGCCAGCAGCCAAGATTGGCTAGCGGAGCCCTACGAGCAGTACTTC,CASSQDWLAEPYEQYF
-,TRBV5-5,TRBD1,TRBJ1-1,TGTGCCAGCAGCTTGGTCGACAGGGGTTTCACTGAAGCTTTCTTT,CASSLVDRGFTEAFF
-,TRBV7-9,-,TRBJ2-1,TGTGCCAGCAGCTTAGGACTGCGGGGCGAAGTGTACAATGAGCAGTTCTTC,CASSLGLRGEVYNEQFF
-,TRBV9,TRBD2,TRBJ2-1,TGTGCCAGCAGCCCGGGGGGGGCCGGGACCGAGCAGTTCTTC,CASSPGGAGTEQFF
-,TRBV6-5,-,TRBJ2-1,TGTGCCAGCTGCCGGGGCCCCTACAATGAGCAGTTCTTC,CASCRGPYNEQFF
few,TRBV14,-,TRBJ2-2,TGTGCCAGCAGCCGAACCTGGCCCACCCTGAACACCGGGGAGCTGTTTTTT,CASSRTWPTLNTGELFF
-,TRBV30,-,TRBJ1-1,TGTGCCTGGAGTCTCGGGGGGCTGGGCACTGAAGCTTTCTTT,CAWSLGGLGTEAFF
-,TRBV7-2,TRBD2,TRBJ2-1,TGTGCCAGCAGCTCTAGACGGCCAGCGGGGGGCCGTGGTGAGCAGTTCTTC,CASSSRRPAGGRGEQFF
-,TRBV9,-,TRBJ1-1,TGTGCCAGCAGCGCTAGTGGGGCCAGGCAGAACACTGAAGCTTTCTTT,CASSASGARQNTEAFF
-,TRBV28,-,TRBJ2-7,TGTGCCAGCAGATCCAGGGGACCCTACGAGCAGTACTTC,CASRSRGPYEQYF
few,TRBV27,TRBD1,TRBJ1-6,TGTGCCAGCTACCGGTCAGGGGGCCTCCTCGGGACCTATAATTCACCCCTCCACTTT,CASYRSGGLLGTYNSPLHF
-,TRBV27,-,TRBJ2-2,TGTGCCAGCAGCCGCACTCTAGCGACGAACACCGGGGAGCTGTTTTTT,CASSRTLATNTGELFF
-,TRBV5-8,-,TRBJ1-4,TGTGCCAGCAGCTTCTTAGGCCCGGCCGGTAATGAAAAACTGTTTTTT,CASSFLGPAGNEKLFF
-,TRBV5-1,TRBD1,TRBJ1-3,TGCGCCAGCAGCGCGGGACAGGTCTCGGGAAACACCATATATTTT,CASSAGQVSGNTIYF
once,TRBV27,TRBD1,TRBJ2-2,TGTGCCAGCAGTCCCGACAGGGGAGGTAACGGGGAGCTGTTTTTT,CASSPDRGGNGELFF
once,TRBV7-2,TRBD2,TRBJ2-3,TGTGCCAGCAGCTTAGGAGGACTAGGGGTAGATACGCAGTATTTT,CASSLGGLGVDTQYF
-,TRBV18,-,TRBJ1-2,TGTGCCAGCTCACCAAACCCTCAGGGAGACTATGGCTACACCTTC,CASSPNPQGDYGYTF
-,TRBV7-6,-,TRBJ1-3,TGTGCCAGCAGCTCCGGACGAGGAAACACCATATATTTT,CASSSGRGNTIYF
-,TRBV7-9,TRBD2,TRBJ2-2,TGTGCCAGCAGCTTAAGGCGGGGGGGCCTAGGCACCGGGGAGCTGTTTTTT,CASSLRRGGLGTGELFF
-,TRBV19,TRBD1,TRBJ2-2,TGTGCCAGTAGTATCGGACAGGGGGTCGGGGAGCTGTTTTTT,CASSIGQGVGELFF
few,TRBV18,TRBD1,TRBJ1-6,TGTGCCAGCGGGGGGACAGATTATAATTCACCCCTCCACTTT,CASGGTDYNSPLHF
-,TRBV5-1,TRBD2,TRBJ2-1,TGCGCCAGCAGCTTTGACCTAGCGGGGGGTTACAATGAGCAGTTCTTC,CASSFDLAGGYNEQFF
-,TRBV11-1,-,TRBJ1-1,TGTGCCAGCAGAGCCACGAGGTCTCCTGAAGCTTTCTTT,CASRATRSPEAFF
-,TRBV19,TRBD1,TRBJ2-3,TGTGCCAGTAGATGGACAGGGGCCACAGATACGCAGTATTTT,CASRWTGATDTQYF
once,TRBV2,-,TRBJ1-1,TGTGCCAGCAGGCTAGACAGGTCGACTGAAGCTTTCTTT,CASRLDRSTEAFF
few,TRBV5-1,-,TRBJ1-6,TGCGCCAGCAGCTTGGAAGGCAGGGACTCCTATAATTCACCCCTCCACTTT,CASSLEGRDSYNSPLHF
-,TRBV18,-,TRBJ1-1,TGTGCCAGCTCACCCTTTTTATCGACCGATAACACTGAAGCTTTCTTT,CASSPFLSTDNTEAFF
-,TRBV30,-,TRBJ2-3,TGTGCCTGGAAGAAACTACTCACAGATACGCAGTATTTT,CAWKKLLTDTQYF
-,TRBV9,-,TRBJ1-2,TGTGCCAGCAGCGTAGCGGGGCAGGCTCTTGATGGCTACACCTTC,CASSVAGQALDGYTF
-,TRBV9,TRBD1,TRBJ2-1,TGTGCCAGCAGTACCGACAGGGAGAATGAGCAGTTCTTC,CASSTDRENEQFF
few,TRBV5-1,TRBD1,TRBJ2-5,TGCGCCAGCAGCCGCGGGACAGGGAGTTCGGAGACCCAGTACTTC,CASSRGTGSSETQYF
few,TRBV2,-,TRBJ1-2,TGTGCCAGCAGTGCCCTTAGCTATAACTATGGCTACACCTTC,CASSALSYNYGYTF
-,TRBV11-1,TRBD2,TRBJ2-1,TGTGCCAGCAGCCCCCGAGGGATTCCGGGGGGAAGATACAATGAGCAGTTCTTC,CASSPRGIPGGRYNEQFF
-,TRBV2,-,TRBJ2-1,TGTGCCAGCAGTGAAGCGAGGAGGGGAGATGAGCAGTTCTTC,CASSEARRGDEQFF
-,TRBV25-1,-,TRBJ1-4,TGTGCCAGCACGGGGGACTTCGGTAATGAAAAACTGTTTTTT,CASTGDFGNEKLFF
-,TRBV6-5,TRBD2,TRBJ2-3,TGTGCCAGCAGTTACTCACTAGCGGGCGGCACAGATACGCAGTATTTT,CASSYSLAGGTDTQYF
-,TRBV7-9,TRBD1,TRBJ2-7,TGTGCCAGCAGCGCTCCAAGGACAGGGACCTACGAGCAGTACTTC,CASSAPRTGTYEQYF
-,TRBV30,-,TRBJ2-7,TGTGCCTGTCTCGACCGCCTCTCCTACGAGCAGTACTTC,CACLDRLSYEQYF
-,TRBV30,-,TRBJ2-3,TGTGCCTGGCAGACAACGGGGGGCTCTAGCACAGATACGCAGTATTTT,CAWQTTGGSSTDTQYF
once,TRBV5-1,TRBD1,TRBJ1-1,TGCGCCAGCAGCTTGGCCAGGGGGAGCCCTGAAGCTTTCTTT,CASSLARGSPEAFF
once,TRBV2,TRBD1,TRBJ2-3,TGTGCCAGCAGCGTAACAGGGGGCACTAGCACAGATACGCAGTATTTT,CASSVTGGTSTDTQYF
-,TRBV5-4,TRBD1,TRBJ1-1,TGTGCCAGCAGCTTCGGACAGGGAGGGACTGAAGCTTTCTTT,CASSFGQGGTEAFF
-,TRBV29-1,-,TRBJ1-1,TGCAGCGTTGAGGCTTATCAAGCTTTCTTT,CSVEAYQAFF
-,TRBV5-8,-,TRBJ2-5,TGTGCCAGCAGCTCTACAGGGAGGGTTAGAATAGAGACCCAGTACTTC,CASSSTGRVRIETQYF
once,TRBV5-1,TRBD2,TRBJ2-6,TGCGCCAGCAGCTTAAAGGGGAGGGGCTCTGGGGCCAACGTCCTGACTTTC,CASSLKGRGSGANVLTF
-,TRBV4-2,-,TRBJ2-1,TGTGCCAGCAGCCAAGAAGAGGTCTCCTACAATGAGCAGTTCTTC,CASSQEEVSYNEQFF
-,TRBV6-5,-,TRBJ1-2,TGTGCCAGCAGTACTAGCGGCAACTATGGCTACACCTTC,CASSTSGNYGYTF
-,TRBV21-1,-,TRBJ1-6,TGTGCCAGCAGCAAAGTGTCGAGCTCCTATAATTCACCCCTCCACTTT,CASSKVSSSYNSPLHF
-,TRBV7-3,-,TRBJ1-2,TGTGCCAGCAGCCCCGGTGGGGGAGCTAACTATGGCTACACCTTC,CASSPGGGANYGYTF
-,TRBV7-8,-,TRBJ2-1,TGTGCCAGCACCAAGAGCCGGGGGTCCTACAATGAGCAGTTCTTC,CASTKSRGSYNEQFF
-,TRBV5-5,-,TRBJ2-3,TGTGCCAGCAGCTTGGCATCCATACCCCGAGATACGCAGTATTTT,CASSLASIPRDTQYF